This T cell receptor beta chain was recorded in a study of T cell responses to AZD1222 COVID-19 vaccine. Study background: Analysis merged second doses at about 4 or about 12 weeks.

The CDR3 consists of 14 residues. Germline V lookup: CDR1 SGHRS, CDR2 YFSETQ. The V and J ends lost 3 bases and 8 bases, in that order; junction bases with no gene match: 2. Of note for this clone: Antigen unknown.

Whole-study findings and limits: Nearly half of unique spike-specific TCRs reportedly avoided B.1.351 and B.1.1.7 mutated regions. Most donors were white British and more were female, and clonal diversity was possibly underestimated.

Only in-frame clones appear in the TCRdb table, and some are missing; sequencing was by immunoSEQ multiplex PCR. The sample carries 110,000 or so clones, approximately 86% recorded once. This receptor was taken from an adult in good health. The sequencing used peripheral blood, collected on day 0 of AZD1222 vaccination. The V and J genes are TRBV5-1 and TRBJ2-4, with 13 bases lining up with TRBD2. CDR3 coding DNA: TGCGCCAGCAGCTCCACTAGCGGGGGGGACATTCAGTACTTC. Translation gives CASSSTSGGDIQYF.